These T cell receptor beta chains were read from a single sample in a study of shared clonotypes between healthy human individuals. Only in-frame clones appear in the TCRdb table, and some are missing; sequencing was by immunoSEQ multiplex PCR. The data contain 1.5 million to 2.5 million clones, less than 95% of them singletons. Sequenced material: naive CD8+ T cells sorted from blood. The receptors come from a man younger than 35 in good health. Both conserved end residues are part of each CDR3. D genes are given only for firm matches. Clone size appears in some rows only: once, few, many, or a class for an expanded clone.

CASTPSEGARGYTF,TGTGCCAGCACCCCCAGCGAGGGGGCGCGAGGCTACACCTTC,TRBJ1-2,TRBV6-5,.,TRBD1
CASSIYGPGNSPLHF,TGTGCCAGTAGTATATATGGCCCCGGGAATTCACCCCTCCACTTT,TRBJ1-6,TRBV19,.,.
CASSVDGSQETQYF,TGTGCCAGCAGCGTAGATGGGAGCCAAGAGACCCAGTACTTC,TRBJ2-5,TRBV9,.,.
CSVVSGTGNYGYTF,TGCAGCGTTGTCTCGGGGACAGGAAACTATGGCTACACCTTC,TRBJ1-2,TRBV29-1,.,TRBD1
CAISELGNEQYF,TGTGCCATCAGTGAGTTGGGAAACGAGCAGTACTTC,TRBJ2-7,TRBV10-3,.,.
CASTGTYTGELFF,TGTGCCAGTACCGGGACCTACACCGGGGAGCTGTTTTTT,TRBJ2-2,TRBV6-6,once,.
CATSGINSPLHF,TGTGCCACCAGCGGGATTAATTCACCCCTCCACTTT,TRBJ1-6,TRBV15,.,.
CASSPSLGGISYEQYF,TGTGCCAGCAGTCCAAGTTTGGGGGGGATTTCCTACGAGCAGTACTTC,TRBJ2-7,TRBV27,once,TRBD2
CASSPAGHAYNEQFF,TGTGCCAGCAGCCCCGCAGGGCACGCCTACAATGAGCAGTTCTTC,TRBJ2-1,TRBV13,.,.
CAWNYHTRVGSYNEQFF,TGTGCCTGGAATTATCACACCCGGGTGGGCTCCTACAATGAGCAGTTCTTC,TRBJ2-1,TRBV30,.,.
CAISPPTGGNEKLFF,TGTGCCATCAGTCCTCCGACAGGGGGTAACGAAAAACTGTTTTTT,TRBJ1-4,TRBV10-3,.,TRBD1
CASSQAGSGTGELFF,TGCGCCAGCAGCCAAGCAGGTAGCGGCACCGGGGAGCTGTTTTTT,TRBJ2-2,TRBV4-3,.,.
CASSPRTGHNSPLHF,TGTGCCTCCTCACCGAGGACAGGGCATAATTCACCCCTCCACTTT,TRBJ1-6,TRBV30,.,TRBD1
CASSQDISGANVLTF,TGTGCTAGCAGTCAAGACATCTCTGGGGCCAACGTCCTGACTTTC,TRBJ2-6,TRBV7-7,.,.
CASSVGGNYEQYF,TGTGCCAGCAGCGTAGGAGGCAACTACGAGCAGTACTTC,TRBJ2-7,TRBV9,.,.
CASSPGLAGVREQYF,TGCGCCAGCAGCCCCGGACTAGCGGGAGTCCGCGAGCAGTACTTC,TRBJ2-7,TRBV5-1,.,TRBD2
CASSQRGQGDQETQYF,TGTGCCAGCAGCCAGAGGGGACAGGGGGACCAAGAGACCCAGTACTTC,TRBJ2-5,TRBV5-6,.,TRBD1
CASSALEADTQYF,TGTGCCAGCAGTGCGCTGGAGGCAGATACGCAGTATTTT,TRBJ2-3,TRBV28,.,.
CASSQGTLSTDTQYF,TGCGCCAGCAGCCAAGGGACATTAAGCACAGATACGCAGTATTTT,TRBJ2-3,TRBV4-3,.,.
CASSSGTGNQPQHF,TGTGCCAGCAGCTCAGGGACGGGGAATCAGCCCCAGCATTTT,TRBJ1-5,TRBV9,.,.
CASSVSREPLYEQYF,TGTGCCAGCAGTGTGTCGCGGGAGCCGTTATACGAGCAGTACTTC,TRBJ2-7,TRBV2,once,TRBD2
CASSTGQENTEAFF,TGTGCCAGCAGTACTGGACAGGAGAACACTGAAGCTTTCTTT,TRBJ1-1,TRBV28,.,TRBD1
CASSSQSHNSPLHF,TGTGCCAGCAGTTCCCAGAGTCATAATTCACCCCTCCACTTT,TRBJ1-6,TRBV6-5,few,.
CASSQGYLQETQYF,TGCGCCAGCAGCCAAGGGTACTTACAAGAGACCCAGTACTTC,TRBJ2-5,TRBV4-1,.,.
CATSRDVASGYEQYF,TGTGCCACCAGCAGAGACGTCGCTAGCGGCTACGAGCAGTACTTC,TRBJ2-7,TRBV15,.,TRBD2
CASSLLTSGRIYEQYF,TGTGCCAGCAGTTTACTAACTAGCGGGAGAATTTACGAGCAGTACTTC,TRBJ2-7,TRBV27,.,TRBD2
CASSQDPTTHNEKLFF,TGCGCCAGCAGCCAAGATCCTACTACACATAATGAAAAACTGTTTTTT,TRBJ1-4,TRBV4-1,.,.
CATGEATNEKLFF,TGCGCCACCGGGGAGGCAACTAATGAAAAACTGTTTTTT,TRBJ1-4,TRBV10-2,.,.
CTSSQDGGLAGVLVPGELFF,TGCACCAGCAGCCAAGATGGGGGACTAGCGGGAGTGTTGGTCCCCGGGGAGCTGTTTTTT,TRBJ2-2,TRBV1,.,.
CASSQVPTGKSYTF,TGCGCCAGCAGCCAAGTTCCGACAGGGAAGAGCTACACCTTC,TRBJ1-2,TRBV4-1,.,TRBD1
CASSLVIGATNEKLFF,TGTGCCAGCAGCTTAGTCATCGGCGCAACTAATGAAAAACTGTTTTTT,TRBJ1-4,TRBV7-9,.,.
CASSLVPRAPYEQYF,TGTGCCAGCAGCCTCGTCCCCCGGGCTCCATACGAGCAGTACTTC,TRBJ2-7,TRBV7-9,.,.
CASSYSGGNEQYF,TGTGCCAGCAGTTACTCAGGCGGGAACGAGCAGTACTTC,TRBJ2-7,TRBV6-5,once,.
CASSSLLGAGQETQYF,TGTGCCAGCAGTTCTCTTCTGGGGGCTGGCCAAGAGACCCAGTACTTC,TRBJ2-5,TRBV27,.,.
CASSFLGQGNEQYF,TGTGCCAGCAGTTTCTTGGGTCAGGGAAACGAGCAGTACTTC,TRBJ2-7,TRBV28,.,.
CASSLVAGGPDTQYF,TGTGCCAGCAGCTTAGTAGCGGGGGGGCCAGATACGCAGTATTTT,TRBJ2-3,TRBV5-6,.,TRBD2
CASKPGLELGQYEQYF,TGTGCCAGCAAACCGGGACTAGAGCTGGGGCAGTACGAGCAGTACTTC,TRBJ2-7,TRBV6-6,.,TRBD2
CASRTGDNTLYEQYF,TGTGCCAGTAGGACAGGGGACAATACATTATACGAGCAGTACTTC,TRBJ2-7,TRBV19,.,TRBD1
CASSHVPPASGYTF,TGCGCCAGCAGCCATGTACCCCCGGCGAGCGGCTACACCTTC,TRBJ1-2,TRBV4-1,.,.
CASSFGQTNYGYTF,TGTGCCAGCAGCTTTGGACAGACTAACTATGGCTACACCTTC,TRBJ1-2,TRBV5-6,.,.
CASSRDSSYNSPLHF,TGTGCCAGCAGCCGGGACAGCTCCTATAATTCACCCCTCCACTTT,TRBJ1-6,TRBV5-6,.,TRBD1
CASSLSWGTNYEQYF,TGTGCCAGCAGTTTATCGTGGGGGACCAACTACGAGCAGTACTTC,TRBJ2-7,TRBV27,.,.
CASSSPRDGSYEQYF,TGTGCCAGCAGCTCCCCCCGGGACGGATCCTACGAGCAGTACTTC,TRBJ2-7,TRBV7-9,.,.
CASSLVVRLAGGDEQFF,TGTGCCAGCAGCTTGGTTGTTAGACTAGCCGGAGGAGATGAGCAGTTCTTC,TRBJ2-1,TRBV5-6,once,TRBD2
CASAQRGEAYNEQFF,TGCGCCAGCGCACAAAGGGGTGAGGCCTACAATGAGCAGTTCTTC,TRBJ2-1,TRBV5-1,.,.
CASSLVAGGPINEQFF,TGTGCCAGCAGCTTAGTGGCGGGAGGGCCAATAAATGAGCAGTTCTTC,TRBJ2-1,TRBV7-8,.,TRBD2
CASSLRGAGEQYF,TGTGCCAGCAGTTTACGAGGGGCGGGCGAGCAGTACTTC,TRBJ2-7,TRBV27,.,.
CASRRTSGGPDSYNEQFF,TGTGCCAGCAGACGGACTAGCGGGGGGCCGGACTCCTACAATGAGCAGTTCTTC,TRBJ2-1,TRBV2,.,TRBD2
CASSLLAGGLNEQFF,TGTGCCAGCAGCCTCCTAGCGGGAGGTCTTAATGAGCAGTTCTTC,TRBJ2-1,TRBV7-9,.,TRBD2
CASSNLGGVGETQYF,TGTGCCAGTAGTAACCTTGGGGGAGTCGGAGAGACCCAGTACTTC,TRBJ2-5,TRBV19,.,.
CASSTSGTGAGEQYF,TGTGCCAGCAGTACCTCCGGGACAGGGGCGGGAGAGCAGTACTTC,TRBJ2-7,TRBV2,.,TRBD1
CASSLIAGVNEQYF,TGTGCCAGCAGTTTAATAGCGGGAGTCAACGAGCAGTACTTC,TRBJ2-7,TRBV27,.,TRBD2
CASSVADSRTQYF,TGTGCCAGCAGTGTAGCGGACAGCCGGACCCAGTACTTC,TRBJ2-5,TRBV2,.,.
CASSYSGGSSYEQYF,TGTGCCAGCAGCTACTCGGGGGGGAGCTCCTACGAGCAGTACTTC,TRBJ2-7,TRBV27,.,TRBD2
CASSVTGGTEAFF,TGCGCCAGCAGCGTTACAGGGGGCACTGAAGCTTTCTTT,TRBJ1-1,TRBV5-1,.,TRBD1
CASSLVGEAWAGELFF,TGTGCCAGCAGTTTAGTTGGGGAAGCCTGGGCCGGGGAGCTGTTTTTT,TRBJ2-2,TRBV6-5,.,.
CASSQINQETQYF,TGCGCCAGCAGCCAAATTAACCAAGAGACCCAGTACTTC,TRBJ2-5,TRBV4-1,.,.
CACLLSGTNTDTQYF,TGTGCCTGCCTTTTATCAGGGACTAACACAGATACGCAGTATTTT,TRBJ2-3,TRBV30,.,TRBD2
CASSLTIAGELFF,TGTGCCAGCAGTTTGACCATAGCCGGGGAGCTGTTTTTT,TRBJ2-2,TRBV28,.,.